Listed below are T cell receptor beta chains from one sample, sequenced in a study of radiation and T cells in renal cell carcinoma. Sequenced by immunoSEQ multiplex PCR; TCRdb stores in-frame clones only, minus some. Of some 150,000 clones listed, around four fifths are singletons. The material was blood, obtained from a patient whose treatment included radiotherapy and nephrectomy. The receptors were sampled from a woman between 45 and 65 years old with renal cell carcinoma. Both conserved end residues are part of each CDR3.

V	J	CDR3
TRBV6-6	TRBJ1-6	CASSGRTVLNSPLHF
TRBV7-2	TRBJ2-1	CASSRGLAGSSYNEQFF
TRBV6-6	TRBJ2-3	CASRPHLYGAPDTQYF
TRBV28	TRBJ1-4	CASSPGSATNEKLFF
TRBV6-5	TRBJ1-2	CASKQGAGYGYTF
TRBV28	TRBJ1-1	CASSLQGLGTEAFF
TRBV5-1	TRBJ1-2	CASSSQTANYGYTF
TRBV5-4	TRBJ2-7	CASSLGLAGGYEQYF
TRBV30	TRBJ2-7	CAWSPPSDGGSYEQYF
TRBV10-1	TRBJ1-2	CASSESRDYGYTF
TRBV4-3	TRBJ1-1	CASSQDIALAEAFF
TRBV28	TRBJ1-1	CASSVTEAFF
TRBV7-2	TRBJ2-5	CASSLAVGGGPQETQYF
TRBV15	TRBJ1-5	CATSRVGGNQPQHF
TRBV7-9	TRBJ1-2	CASSHIGLQGNGYTF
TRBV5-1	TRBJ2-4	CASSRAEAKNIQYF
TRBV7-8	TRBJ1-4	CASAPRGTTNEKLFF
TRBV7-9	TRBJ2-5	CASSWDRGLETQYF
TRBV5-4	TRBJ2-7	CASSVGTEQYF
TRBV30	TRBJ1-1	CAWSRDRNTEAFF
TRBV30	TRBJ1-2	CAWRTPGGGGYTF
TRBV5-1	TRBJ2-7	CASSTGGGSNEQYF
TRBV7-9	TRBJ2-3	CASSLSGSQYF
TRBV4-3	TRBJ2-7	CASSPNGRAPVYF
TRBV28	TRBJ1-5	CASSSNRDLPQHF
TRBV19	TRBJ1-5	CASSTTPYSNQPQHF
TRBV7-2	TRBJ2-6	CASSLWSGTPGANVLTF
TRBV18	TRBJ2-7	CASSPGLTYEQYF
TRBV27	TRBJ1-2	CASSNRDLSGYTF
TRBV9	TRBJ1-6	CASSGRTDQPLHF
TRBV7-9	TRBJ1-1	CASSFATFPTNTEAFF
TRBV7-2	TRBJ1-5	CASSRDTSNQPQHF
TRBV6-1	TRBJ2-1	CASSAGLVNNEQFF
TRBV5-5	TRBJ1-2	CASSLARVNSYGYTF
TRBV7-8	TRBJ1-1	CASSFYRKNTEAFF
TRBV5-1	TRBJ2-7	CASSLMAGNEQYF
TRBV5-1	TRBJ1-2	CASSVTGGRNYGYTF
TRBV5-1	TRBJ2-7	CASSAGHGTYEQYF
TRBV2	TRBJ2-7	CASKKDRDLFYEQYF
TRBV25-1	TRBJ2-4	CASSVGDIQYF
TRBV15	TRBJ1-5	CATSRQKTMEPQHF
TRBV15	TRBJ1-2	CATSKGQGEGYTF
TRBV6-5	TRBJ1-2	CASSYSGDPSGYTF
TRBV9	TRBJ1-1	CASSSLTNTEAFF
TRBV7-7	TRBJ2-3	CASSLGGTSTDTQYF
TRBV2	TRBJ1-1	CASSRPGQLLMNTEAFF
TRBV5-1	TRBJ1-3	CASSLASGNSGNTIYF
TRBV6-5	TRBJ1-2	CASSRFGGNYGYTF
TRBV30	TRBJ1-5	CAWKPGQGNQPQHF
TRBV25-1	TRBJ2-5	CASSEKGWYQETQYF
TRBV19	TRBJ2-7	CASSIFGSEQYF
TRBV7-7	TRBJ1-5	CASSYGSQRDSNQPQHF
TRBV28	TRBJ2-7	CASKDSLAGPYEQYF
TRBV9	TRBJ2-7	CASSVDYSSYEQYF